These 15 T cell receptor beta chains originate from one sample sequenced in a study of blood T cell repertoires in COVID-19. TCRdb keeps only in-frame clones here, not all; method: immunoSEQ multiplex PCR. Among fewer than 80,000 clones listed, roughly nine tenths were seen once. The sample was peripheral blood. The receptors here all came from a woman older than 75 with active or convalescent COVID-19.

The count of this clone is one. V is TRBV6-5 and J is TRBJ1-2, with 9 bases aligning to TRBD1. The CDR3 runs 13 residues. Germline assignment: CDR1 MNHEY and CDR2 SVGAGI. J was trimmed by 7 bases and V by 6 bases; bases with no gene match: 6. CDR3 protein: CASRSRTGAGYTF. The CDR3 DNA is TGTGCCAGCAGGTCCAGGACAGGGGCTGGCTACACCTTC.

The J gene is TRBJ1-5, the V gene TRBV28; D may be TRBD1 (5 bases). In germline, CDR1 is MDHEN, CDR2 SYDVKM. The V end was cut by 4 bases, the J end by 1 base, with 17 bases between. CDR3 size: 17 residues. The DNA of the CDR3 is TGTGCCAGCAGTTCCCCCGGGGGGGGAAGCAGCAATCAGCCCCAGCATTTT. Translation: CASSSPGGGSSNQPQHF.

The gene calls are TRBV7-8 and TRBJ2-2, with 7 nucleotides matching TRBD1. The germline CDR1 and CDR2 sequences are SGHVS and FQNEAQ. The CDR3 is 14 amino acids. The V and J ends lost 1 base and 5 bases, in that order; junction bases with no gene match: 1. The DNA of the CDR3 is TGTGCCAGCAGCTTAGTGACAGGGACCGGGGAGCTGTTTTTT. Translation: CASSLVTGTGELFF.

The genes are TRBV19 and TRBJ2-1; D is perhaps TRBD2 (5 bases). Germline loops: CDR1 LNHDA, CDR2 SQIVND (reference sequence). The V gene lost 1 base and the J gene lost 5 bases, with 15 bases spanning the gap. The CDR3 spans 16 residues. The CDR3 protein is CASSIAPPDYHNEQFF. In nucleotides, the CDR3 is TGTGCCAGTAGTATAGCCCCTCCTGACTACCACAATGAGCAGTTCTTC.

The rearrangement links TRBV19 to TRBJ1-5; maybe TRBD1 (6 bases). This CDR3 has 17 residues. Germline V gives CDR1 LNHDA, CDR2 SQIVND (reference sequence). Deletions cut 7 bases from V and 2 bases from J, with 21 bases between. The CDR3 loop reads CASNSWTARRGNQPQHF. The CDR3 bases are TGTGCCAGTAATTCATGGACAGCCCGGCGGGGCAATCAGCCCCAGCATTTT. Full variable domain (rest looked up from reference TRBV19 and TRBJ1-5): DGGITQSPKYLFRKEGQNVTLSCEQNLNHDAMYWYRQDPGQGLRLIYYSQIVNDFQKGDIAEGYSVSREKKESFPLTVTSAQKNPTAFYLCASNSWTARRGNQPQHFGDGTRLSIL.

The genes are TRBV7-2 and TRBJ2-7; D may be TRBD2 (6 bases). V dropped 4 bases and J dropped 2 bases, with 12 bases sitting between them. This CDR3 is built from 14 residues. Germline values: CDR1 SGHTA, CDR2 FQGNSA. The CDR3 DNA sequence: TGTGCCAGCAGCTCCGGGACGGGGGCCTACGAGCAGTACTTC. This gives the protein CASSSGTGAYEQYF.

The V gene is TRBV2, the J gene TRBJ1-5; possible D gene TRBD1, 5 bases. Looked up from germline, CDR1 is SNHLY and CDR2 is FYNNEI. CDR3 size: 14 residues. V lost 7 bases to trimming and J lost 7 bases, with 17 bases between them. CDR3 amino acids: CASKSGGNWQPQHF. For the CDR3, the DNA is TGTGCCAGCAAGTCCGGGGGTAATTGGCAGCCCCAGCATTTT.

This chain connects TRBV6-4 to TRBJ1-1; D is undetermined. V was trimmed by 0 bases and J by 1 base, leaving 3 bases between them. The CDR3 is 13 residues long. CDR1 and CDR2 from the germline V gene are MRHNA and SNTAGT. The CDR3 DNA reads TGTGCCAGCAGTGACTCCTCGAACACTGAAGCTTTCTTT. Amino acid sequence: CASSDSSNTEAFF.

CDR3 sequence reads: CASSLVIRTSERNEQFF. CDR3 coding DNA: TGCGCCAGCAGCTTGGTAATAAGGACTAGCGAGCGCAATGAGCAGTTCTTC. V gene TRBV5-1 combines with J gene TRBJ2-1; the match to TRBD2 covers 9 bases. Trimming took 0 bases from V and 6 from J; bases not matched to a gene: 10. The germline gives CDR1 SGHRS, CDR2 YFSETQ. The CDR3 spans 17 residues. Full variable domain (missing parts from reference TRBV5-1 and TRBJ2-1): KAGVTQTPRYLIKTRGQQVTLSCSPISGHRSVSWYQQTPGQGLQFLFEYFSETQRNKGNFPGRFSGRQFSNSRSEMNVSTLELGDSALYLCASSLVIRTSERNEQFFGPGTRLTVL.

The V and J genes are TRBV24-1 and TRBJ2-7; no clear D. Trimming left V 1 base short and J 2 bases short, with 8 bases between. CDR1 is KGHDR and CDR2 is SFDVKD in the germline V gene. CDR3 length equals 14 residues. The CDR3, as DNA: TGTGCCACCAGTGATTTCTACAGACCCTACGAGCAGTACTTC. It specifies CATSDFYRPYEQYF.

The table lists this clone with a few counts. V usage is TRBV24-1 and J usage is TRBJ1-2; 8 bases map to TRBD1. The trim removed 4 bases at V and 1 base at J, leaving 1 base unmatched. This CDR3 is built from 14 residues. The germline gives CDR1 KGHDR, CDR2 SFDVKD. The CDR3 sequence: CATSDRGHNYGYTF. CDR3 coding DNA: TGTGCCACCAGTGACAGGGGGCATAACTATGGCTACACCTTC.

J is TRBJ1-1 and V is TRBV5-1, with TRBD1 matching 10 bases. Germline V gives CDR1 SGHRS, CDR2 YFSETQ. The CDR3 extends over 15 amino acids. The V gene end was trimmed by 0 bases and the J gene end by 10 bases; junction bases not matched to a gene: 9. CDR3 bases: TGCGCCAGCAGCTTGGCCGGCGGGACAGGGGAGCGAGCTTTCTTT. It yields the protein CASSLAGGTGERAFF. Supplemented by reference TRBV5-1 and TRBJ1-1, the full variable domain reads KAGVTQTPRYLIKTRGQQVTLSCSPISGHRSVSWYQQTPGQGLQFLFEYFSETQRNKGNFPGRFSGRQFSNSRSEMNVSTLELGDSALYLCASSLAGGTGERAFFGQGTRLTVV.

The rearrangement joins TRBV28 to TRBJ1-5, with D perhaps matching TRBD1 (5 bases). The V gene's germline CDR1 is MDHEN and CDR2 SYDVKM. Trimming took 2 bases from V and 4 from J, leaving 12 bases between them. This CDR3 is 15 amino acids long. In DNA form, the CDR3 reads TGTGCCAGCAGTTTACCGGAGGGACGTAATCAGCCCCAGCATTTT. Translation gives CASSLPEGRNQPQHF.

The gene calls are TRBV4-1 and TRBJ2-3; the match to TRBD2 covers 8 bases. CDR1 MGHRA and CDR2 YSYEKL come from the germline V gene. The trim removed 6 bases at V and 5 bases at J, leaving 7 bases unmatched. This CDR3 spans 14 amino acids. The CDR3 sequence is CASRKRGRGDTQYF. DNA of the CDR3: TGCGCCAGCAGGAAGCGGGGGCGGGGAGATACGCAGTATTTT.

The chain employs TRBV19 and TRBJ2-5; 9 bases map to TRBD2. V shed 5 bases, J shed 1 base, and the junction held 17 bases outside the gene matches. The CDR3 length is 19 residues. Germline CDR1 is LNHDA and CDR2 is SQIVND (reference sequence). The CDR3 here is CASSARGGLSGGTQETQYF. CDR3 bases: TGTGCCAGTAGTGCTCGCGGGGGGCTTAGCGGGGGTACCCAAGAGACCCAGTACTTC.